These 22 T cell receptor beta chains originate from one sample sequenced in a study of blood T cell repertoires in COVID-19. Clones were sequenced by immunoSEQ multiplex PCR, and TCRdb holds only the in-frame ones, with some missing. The table records about 150,000 clones, about 91% of them present only once. Sequenced: peripheral blood. The receptors here all came from a woman in her forties or fifties with acute or convalescent COVID-19.

The genes are TRBV2 and TRBJ2-2; 10 bases line up with TRBD2. The CDR3 loop spans 15 amino acids. Germline assignment: CDR1 SNHLY and CDR2 FYNNEI. V was pared by 5 bases and J by 4 bases, with 4 bases of the junction left unmatched. This chain's CDR3 is CASSQIAGGTGELFF. The CDR3 DNA follows: TGTGCCAGCAGTCAAATAGCGGGAGGCACCGGGGAGCTGTTTTTT.

The count of this clone is one. The chain joins TRBV5-8 to TRBJ2-5; D is unclear. CDR3 size: 14 residues. Germline V gene data show CDR1 as SGHTS and CDR2 as YDEGEE. The V and J ends lost 1 base and 1 base respectively, with 8 bases between them. The CDR3 DNA reads as TGTGCCAGCAGCTTGTGGGCAGCCCAAGAGACCCAGTACTTC. As protein: CASSLWAAQETQYF.

This clone was observed a single time. The rearrangement uses TRBV3-1 (or the pseudogene TRBV3-2) and TRBJ1-4, with a weak D call TRBD1 (6 bases). From germline, CDR1 is LGHDT and CDR2 YNNKEL (reference sequence). The CDR3 extends over 14 amino acids. V was cut by 4 bases and J by 4 bases, with 10 bases left in between. The CDR3 DNA reads TGTGCCAGCAGCCCCCGGACAGTTAATGAAAAACTGTTTTTT. Its translation is CASSPRTVNEKLFF.

This rearrangement joins TRBV9 to TRBJ2-7; TRBD2 might be the D (6 bases). Trimming took off 4 bases at V and 0 bases at J, with 17 bases between the two ends. The CDR3 is 16 amino acids. The germline V gene has CDR1 SGDLS and CDR2 YYNGEE. The CDR3 loop reads CASSPWGEAISYEQYF. Here the CDR3 DNA reads TGTGCCAGCAGCCCTTGGGGGGAGGCAATCTCCTACGAGCAGTACTTC.

The chain recombines TRBV7-7 with TRBJ2-3; D possibly corresponds to TRBD1 (6 bases). V dropped 1 base and J dropped 3 bases, with 8 bases sitting between them. CDR1 is SSHAT, CDR2 FNYEAQ, per germline (reference sequence). CDR3 length: 14 amino acids. Here the CDR3 DNA reads TGTGCCAGCAGCTTAGACAGGGTAACAGATACGCAGTATTTT. Amino acid sequence: CASSLDRVTDTQYF.

This chain joins TRBV7-9 and TRBJ2-1, with TRBD2 matching over 8 bases. V shed 5 bases and J 10 bases; nucleotides not matched to a gene: 10. The germline CDR1 and CDR2 sequences are SEHNR and FQNEAQ (reference sequence). This CDR3 has 14 amino acids. CDR3 protein: CASSPTGGAREQFF. CDR3 DNA: TGTGCCAGCAGCCCCACGGGGGGGGCAAGGGAGCAGTTCTTC.

This clone was counted a few times. The chain uses TRBV19 and TRBJ2-2; 10 bases line up with TRBD1. Germline-derived CDR1 and CDR2 are LNHDA and SQIVND (reference sequence). J was trimmed by 4 bases and V by 3 bases; bases with no gene match: 5. The CDR3 consists of 16 residues. CDR3 in amino acids: CASSMRGQGRTGELFF. Here the CDR3 DNA reads TGTGCCAGTAGTATGCGGGGACAGGGGCGCACCGGGGAGCTGTTTTTT.

For this clone: The sample holds other DNA sequences that translate to the same CDR3. The V and J genes are TRBV27 and TRBJ1-6, with D perhaps matching TRBD1 (5 bases). Germline CDR1 MNHEY, CDR2 SMNVEV (reference sequence). There are 16 residues in the CDR3. Trimming shortened V by 0 bases and J by 0 bases, and 6 bases separated the two germline ends. CDR3 DNA sequence: TGTGCCAGCAGTTTATCGCAGGGCTCCTATAATTCACCCCTCCACTTT. It encodes CASSLSQGSYNSPLHF.

This chain uses TRBV5-1 with TRBJ1-2; 9 nucleotides align to TRBD1. V gave up 2 bases and J gave up 6 bases; unmatched junction bases: 5. The V gene's germline CDR1 is SGHRS and CDR2 YFSETQ. This CDR3 is built from 14 residues. CDR3 nucleotides: TGCGCCAGCAGCTTTACAGGACAGGGGAATGGCTACACCTTC. Translation gives CASSFTGQGNGYTF.

The gene calls are TRBV5-1 and TRBJ2-1, with a weak D call TRBD1 (5 bases). CDR1 is SGHRS, CDR2 YFSETQ, per germline. The length of the CDR3 is 15 residues. V lost 3 bases and J lost 1, with 11 bases in between. The CDR3 reads CASSSVSGSYNEQFF. CDR3 nucleotides: TGCGCCAGCAGCTCCGTCTCAGGGTCCTACAATGAGCAGTTCTTC.

V usage is TRBV24-1 and J usage is TRBJ2-3; a weak D match, TRBD1 (7 bases). From germline, CDR1 is KGHDR and CDR2 SFDVKD. The CDR3 spans 16 residues. V was shortened by 1 base and J by 5 bases, with 15 bases between the two germline ends. Here the CDR3 reads CATSDFRTGEVDTQYF. The CDR3 DNA reads TGTGCCACCAGTGATTTCCGCACAGGGGAGGTAGATACGCAGTATTTT.

This clone was detected a few times. Written as DNA, the CDR3 is TGTGCCAGCAGCTTGGACAGGGGTGGGAACACTGAAGCTTTCTTT. Its translation: CASSLDRGGNTEAFF. The V call is TRBV11-2, the J call TRBJ1-1, with 9 bases that match TRBD1. Trimming cost V 3 bases and J 1 base; bases outside gene matches: 3. From germline, CDR1 is SGHAT and CDR2 FQNNGV. This CDR3 comprises 15 residues.

J is TRBJ2-7 and V is TRBV9; 12 bases match TRBD2. Per the germline V gene, CDR1 is SGDLS and CDR2 is YYNGEE. The CDR3 has 17 residues. J gave up 0 bases and V 0 bases, and 4 bases lay outside the gene matches. CDR3 loop: CASSVGTSGASSYEQYF. The CDR3 DNA reads as TGTGCCAGCAGCGTAGGGACTAGCGGGGCCAGCTCCTACGAGCAGTACTTC.

The CDR3 DNA sequence: TGTGCCAGCAGCTTAATGGCCCTGGTAAATTCACCCCTCCACTTT. Protein product: CASSLMALVNSPLHF. V gene TRBV7-9 combines with J gene TRBJ1-6; the D is unclear. CDR1 SEHNR and CDR2 FQNEAQ come from the germline V gene (reference sequence). The CDR3 spans 15 residues. The ends were cut back, 2 bases at V and 7 bases at J, with 12 bases in the middle.

A remark on this clone: One end of the junction does not line up with germline, which may come from a read error. Here the CDR3 DNA reads TGTGCCAGCTCACCCACAGGGAACAGTGAAGCTTTCTTT. This gives the protein CASSPTGNSEAFF. The gene calls are TRBV18 and TRBJ1-1; D might be TRBD1 (6 bases). CDR3 length equals 13 residues. Germline CDR1 is KGHSH and CDR2 is LQKENI.

The table lists this clone with a few counts. The rearrangement joins TRBV5-6 to TRBJ1-2; TRBD1 matches at 9 bases. The junction had 3 bases not matched to a gene; V was cut back by 3 bases and J by 9 bases. CDR1 and CDR2 (germline): SGHDT, YYEEEE. The CDR3 has 12 amino acids. The CDR3 here is CASSWTGVSYTF. The CDR3 bases are TGTGCCAGCAGCTGGACAGGGGTTAGCTACACCTTC.

The chain has TRBV7-9 and TRBJ2-7; TRBD1 matches 10 bases. V dropped 6 bases and J dropped 1; count of bases not matched to a gene: 6. CDR3 length: 15 residues. CDR1 is SEHNR, CDR2 FQNEAQ, per germline (reference sequence). CDR3 amino acids: CASRLGQGESYEQYF. As DNA, the CDR3 is TGTGCCAGCAGACTAGGACAGGGGGAATCCTACGAGCAGTACTTC.

The chain employs TRBV6-6 and TRBJ1-5; D remains ambiguous. The V and J ends lost 7 bases and 2 bases respectively, with 6 bases between them. Germline V gene lookup returns CDR1 MNHNY and CDR2 SVGAGI (reference sequence). The CDR3 covers 12 residues. The CDR3 coding sequence is TGTGCCAGCAACCCGGGCAATCAGCCCCAGCATTTT. Translation: CASNPGNQPQHF.

V usage is TRBV6-5 and J usage is TRBJ1-1; 9 nucleotides align to TRBD1. The CDR3 extends over 14 amino acids. Losses at the gene ends were 5 bases for V and 8 bases for J; bases not matched to a gene: 9. Germline V CDR1 and CDR2: MNHEY, SVGAGI. The CDR3 protein is CASSRDRAWAEAFF. The CDR3 DNA follows: TGTGCCAGCAGTCGGGACAGGGCGTGGGCGGAAGCTTTCTTT.

The rearrangement joins TRBV30 to TRBJ2-7; 7 bases are a match to TRBD1. The CDR3 is 11 residues long. The germline CDR1 and CDR2 sequences are GTSNPN and SVGIG (reference sequence). Trimming took 7 bases from V and 2 from J; bases not matched to a gene: 2. DNA of the CDR3: TGTGCCTCCGGGACAGCCTACGAGCAGTACTTC. It yields the protein CASGTAYEQYF.

V is TRBV24-1 and J is TRBJ2-1, with 12 bases that match TRBD1. The CDR3 spans 21 residues. After removal of 3 bases from V and 8 bases from J, the junction contained 22 bases not matched to a gene. Germline V lookup: CDR1 KGHDR, CDR2 SFDVKD. The CDR3 here is CATSDAPGTGGFPYNRDEQFF. The DNA of the CDR3 is TGTGCCACCAGTGATGCTCCCGGGACAGGGGGCTTCCCATACAACCGGGATGAGCAGTTCTTC.

This chain joins TRBV4-2 and TRBJ2-1, with 10 bases matching TRBD2. The CDR3 spans 18 residues. V dropped 2 bases and J dropped 5; count of bases not matched to a gene: 12. The germline V gene has CDR1 LGHNA and CDR2 YNFKEQ. CDR3 sequence: CASSQLSDSSGSHNEQFF. The CDR3 DNA reads as TGTGCCAGCAGCCAACTCAGCGATTCTAGCGGGAGTCACAATGAGCAGTTCTTC.